Each of the 4 T cell receptor beta chains below was sequenced from the same sample in a study of T cell responses to AZD1222 COVID-19 vaccine. Libraries were prepared by immunoSEQ multiplex PCR; TCRdb keeps only in-frame clonotypes and omits some of them. The data show roughly 200,000 clones, roughly 92% seen once. This specimen was peripheral blood, taken 28 days after the second AZD1222 dose. The receptor set was obtained from an adult who received the AZD1222 COVID-19 vaccine.

The V call is TRBV5-1, the J call TRBJ1-2, with D tentatively TRBD1 (5 bases). This CDR3 region has 14 residues. Germline V gene lookup returns CDR1 SGHRS and CDR2 YFSETQ. Trimming took off 3 bases at V and 8 bases at J, with 17 bases between the two ends. This CDR3 is CASSSEGPAGGYTF. In DNA, the CDR3 is TGCGCCAGCAGCTCCGAAGGACCCGCAGGGGGCTACACCTTC.

This rearrangement joins TRBV30 to TRBJ2-7, with 7 bases identical to TRBD2. CDR1 and CDR2 (germline): GTSNPN, SVGIG (reference sequence). This CDR3 is built from 16 residues. Losses at the gene ends were 0 bases for V and 3 bases for J; bases not matched to a gene: 11. Here the CDR3 reads CAWSVPWTRGLYEQYF. The CDR3 nucleotides are TGTGCCTGGAGTGTACCCTGGACTAGAGGCCTCTACGAGCAGTACTTC.

The chain combines TRBV9 with TRBJ2-7; D could derive from TRBD1 or TRBD2 (5 bases each). V was pared by 6 bases and J by 2 bases, with 15 bases between. From germline, CDR1 is SGDLS and CDR2 YYNGEE. This CDR3 is 14 amino acids long. CDR3 sequence: CASTPRDGAYEQYF. The CDR3 DNA reads TGTGCCAGCACACCTAGGGACGGAGCCTACGAGCAGTACTTC.

This rearrangement joins TRBV4-1 to TRBJ1-5; D not certain. The V end lost 3 bases, the J end lost 7 bases, and 16 bases lay between the germline ends. Germline CDR1 and CDR2: MGHRA and YSYEKL. The CDR3 contains 15 residues. The CDR3 loop is CASSHTRASGQPQHF. Written as DNA, the CDR3 is TGCGCCAGCAGCCACACCCGGGCCTCCGGGCAGCCCCAGCATTTT.